This TCR beta chain came from a study of cytomegalovirus exposure and HLA in healthy donors. V gave up 4 bases and J gave up 5 bases; unmatched junction bases: 2. The germline V gene encodes CDR1 SQVTM and CDR2 ANQGSEA. The length of the CDR3 is 12 residues. This PCR relied on a set of 60 Vbeta primers and 13 Jbeta primers. The protocol was immunoSEQ multiplex PCR, while the TCRdb copy is restricted to in-frame clones and leaves out a portion. The table has some 130,000 clones, approximately 80% seen once. Source material: PBMCs. The receptor was derived from a human donor in good health. This chain uses TRBV29-1 with TRBJ2-5; 9 nucleotides line up with TRBD1. DNA of the CDR3: TGCAGCGTTGTGGGGACAGGGGAGACCCAGTACTTC. It specifies CSVVGTGETQYF.